The clone carrying this TCR beta chain appeared once. Its cognate antigen is unknown. The record originates from a study of T cell responses to AZD1222 COVID-19 vaccine. Looking at the study overall: Second-dose intervals of approximately 4 or approximately 12 weeks were pooled.

TCRdb's copy holds only in-frame clones and misses some; the assay was immunoSEQ multiplex PCR. The sample carries 96,000 or so clones, 80% to 90% recorded once. Study-level points and caveats: Reports indicate that nearly half of spike-specific TCRs are directed at unmutated variant regions. Among those given AZD1222, only five to seven were seropositive at baseline. The donors showed a predominance of white British ancestry and of females, with possible underestimation of clonal diversity.

The CDR3 is 15 amino acids. Germline loops: CDR1 PRHDT, CDR2 FYEKMQ (reference sequence). With 10 bases removed from V and 2 bases from J, the gap between germline ends came to 18 bases. This chain connects TRBV13 to TRBJ1-3; weak D call: TRBD1 (6 bases). This TCR was sampled from an adult in good health. The material sequenced was peripheral blood, taken on day 0 of AZD1222 vaccination. DNA for the CDR3: TGTGCCACCGCAGGGGCGCCCATAGCTGGAAACACCATATATTTT. This sequence encodes CATAGAPIAGNTIYF.